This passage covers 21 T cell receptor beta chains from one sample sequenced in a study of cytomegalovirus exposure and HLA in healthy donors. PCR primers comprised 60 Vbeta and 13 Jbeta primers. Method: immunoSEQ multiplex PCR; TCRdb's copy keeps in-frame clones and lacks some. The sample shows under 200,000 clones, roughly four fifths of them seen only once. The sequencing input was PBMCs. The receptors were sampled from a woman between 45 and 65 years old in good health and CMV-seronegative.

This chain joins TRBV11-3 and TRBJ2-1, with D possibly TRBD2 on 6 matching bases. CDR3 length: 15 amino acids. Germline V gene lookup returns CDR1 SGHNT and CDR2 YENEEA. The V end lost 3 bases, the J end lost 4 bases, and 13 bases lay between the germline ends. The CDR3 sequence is CASSLGGVRYNEQFF. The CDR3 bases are TGTGCCAGCAGCTTGGGCGGGGTCCGATACAATGAGCAGTTCTTC.

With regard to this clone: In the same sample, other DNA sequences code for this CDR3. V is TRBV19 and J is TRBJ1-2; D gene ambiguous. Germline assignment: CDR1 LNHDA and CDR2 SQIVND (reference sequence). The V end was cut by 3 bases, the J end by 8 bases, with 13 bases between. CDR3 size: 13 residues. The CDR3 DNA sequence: TGTGCCAGTAGTATCGGTGGGCTTTACGGCTACACCTTC. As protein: CASSIGGLYGYTF. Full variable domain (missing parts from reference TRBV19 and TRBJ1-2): DGGITQSPKYLFRKEGQNVTLSCEQNLNHDAMYWYRQDPGQGLRLIYYSQIVNDFQKGDIAEGYSVSREKKESFPLTVTSAQKNPTAFYLCASSIGGLYGYTFGSGTRLTVV.

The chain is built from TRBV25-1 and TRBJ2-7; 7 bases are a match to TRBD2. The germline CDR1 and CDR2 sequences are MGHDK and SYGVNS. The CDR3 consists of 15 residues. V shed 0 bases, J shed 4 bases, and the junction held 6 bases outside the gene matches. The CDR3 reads CASSEYGSGSYEQYF. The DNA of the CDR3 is TGTGCCAGCAGTGAATACGGTAGCGGGTCTTACGAGCAGTACTTC.

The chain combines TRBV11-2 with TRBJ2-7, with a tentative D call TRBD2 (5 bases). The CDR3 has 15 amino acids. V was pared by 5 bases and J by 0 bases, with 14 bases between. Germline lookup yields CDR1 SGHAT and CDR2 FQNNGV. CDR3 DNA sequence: TGTGCCAGCAGCCGATCGAGAGGGAGCTCCTACGAGCAGTACTTC. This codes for CASSRSRGSSYEQYF.

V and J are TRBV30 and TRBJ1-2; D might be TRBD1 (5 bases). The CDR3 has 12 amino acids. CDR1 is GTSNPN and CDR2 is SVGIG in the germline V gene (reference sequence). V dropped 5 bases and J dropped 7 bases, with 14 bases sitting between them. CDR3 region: CAWSGGPGGYTF. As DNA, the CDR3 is TGTGCCTGGTCGGGGGGACCAGGTGGCTACACCTTC.

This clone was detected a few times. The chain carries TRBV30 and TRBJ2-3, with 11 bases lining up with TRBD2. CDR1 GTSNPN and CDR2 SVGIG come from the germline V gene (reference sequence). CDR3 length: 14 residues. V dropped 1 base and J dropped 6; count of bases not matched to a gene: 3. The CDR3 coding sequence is TGTGCCTGGAGTGCGACTAGCGGGACCGATACGCAGTATTTT. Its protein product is CAWSATSGTDTQYF.

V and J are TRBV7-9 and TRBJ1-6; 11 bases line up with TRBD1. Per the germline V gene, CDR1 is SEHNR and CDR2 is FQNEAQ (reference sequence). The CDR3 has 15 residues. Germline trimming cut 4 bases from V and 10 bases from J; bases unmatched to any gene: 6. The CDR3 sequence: CASSSPDRGHSPLHF. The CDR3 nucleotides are TGTGCCAGCAGCTCACCGGACAGGGGGCACTCACCCCTCCACTTT.

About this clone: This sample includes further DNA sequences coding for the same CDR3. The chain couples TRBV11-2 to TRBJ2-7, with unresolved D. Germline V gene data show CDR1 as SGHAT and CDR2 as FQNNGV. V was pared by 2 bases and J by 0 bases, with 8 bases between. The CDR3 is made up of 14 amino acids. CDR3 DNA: TGTGCCAGCAGCTTACGGGTGAGCTCCTACGAGCAGTACTTC. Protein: CASSLRVSSYEQYF.

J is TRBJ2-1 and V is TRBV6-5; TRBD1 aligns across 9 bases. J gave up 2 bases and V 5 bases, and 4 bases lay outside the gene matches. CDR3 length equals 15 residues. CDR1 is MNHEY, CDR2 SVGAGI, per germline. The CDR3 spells CASSGGTGPYNEQFF. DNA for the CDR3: TGTGCCAGCAGTGGAGGGACAGGGCCCTACAATGAGCAGTTCTTC.

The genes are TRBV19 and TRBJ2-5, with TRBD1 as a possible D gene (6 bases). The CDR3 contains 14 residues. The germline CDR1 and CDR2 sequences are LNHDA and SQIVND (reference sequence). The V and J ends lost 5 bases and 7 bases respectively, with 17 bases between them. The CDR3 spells CASSYDRSLGTQYF. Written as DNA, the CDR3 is TGTGCCAGTAGTTACGACAGGAGCCTAGGGACCCAGTACTTC.

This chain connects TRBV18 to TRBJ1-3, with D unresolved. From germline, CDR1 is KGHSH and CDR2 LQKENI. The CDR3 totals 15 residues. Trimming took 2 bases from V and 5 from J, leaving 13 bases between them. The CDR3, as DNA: TGTGCCAGCTCACCATATGGGGAGGGAAGAAACACCATATATTTT. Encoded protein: CASSPYGEGRNTIYF.

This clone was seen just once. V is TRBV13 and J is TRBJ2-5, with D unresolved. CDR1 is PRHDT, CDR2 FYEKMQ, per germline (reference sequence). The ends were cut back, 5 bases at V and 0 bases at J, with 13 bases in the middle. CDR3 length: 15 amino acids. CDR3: CASSTPLRDQETQYF. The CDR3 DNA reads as TGTGCCAGCAGCACTCCCCTCCGGGACCAAGAGACCCAGTACTTC.

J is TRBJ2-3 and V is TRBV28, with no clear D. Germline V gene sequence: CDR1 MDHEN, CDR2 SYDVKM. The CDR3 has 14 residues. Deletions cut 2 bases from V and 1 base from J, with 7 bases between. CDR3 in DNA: TGTGCCAGCAGTTTACAACGGGGCACAGATACGCAGTATTTT. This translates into CASSLQRGTDTQYF.

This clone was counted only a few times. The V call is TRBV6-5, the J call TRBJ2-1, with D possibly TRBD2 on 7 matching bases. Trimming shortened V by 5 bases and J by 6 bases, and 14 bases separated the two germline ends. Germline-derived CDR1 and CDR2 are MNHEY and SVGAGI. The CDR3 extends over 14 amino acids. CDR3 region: CASSRGARGNEQFF. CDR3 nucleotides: TGTGCCAGCAGTCGGGGGGCCCGCGGCAATGAGCAGTTCTTC.

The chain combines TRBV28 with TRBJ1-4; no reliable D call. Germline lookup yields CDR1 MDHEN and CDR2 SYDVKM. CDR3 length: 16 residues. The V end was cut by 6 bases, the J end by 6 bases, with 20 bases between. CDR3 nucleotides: TGTGCCAGCAGCTCCCCCGGGAAGGTTAGATATGAAAAACTGTTTTTT. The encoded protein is CASSSPGKVRYEKLFF.

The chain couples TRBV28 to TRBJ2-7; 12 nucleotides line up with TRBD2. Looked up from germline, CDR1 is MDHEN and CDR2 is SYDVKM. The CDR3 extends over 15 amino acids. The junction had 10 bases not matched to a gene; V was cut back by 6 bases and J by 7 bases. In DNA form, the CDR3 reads TGTGCCAGCAGCCCTCCCCTAGCGGGAGGGCTTGAGCAGTACTTC. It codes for CASSPPLAGGLEQYF.

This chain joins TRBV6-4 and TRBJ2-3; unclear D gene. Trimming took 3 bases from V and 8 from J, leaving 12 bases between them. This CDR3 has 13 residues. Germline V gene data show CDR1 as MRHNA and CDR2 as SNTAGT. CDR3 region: CASSELPTGTQYF. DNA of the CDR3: TGTGCCAGCAGTGAGCTTCCCACCGGTACGCAGTATTTT.

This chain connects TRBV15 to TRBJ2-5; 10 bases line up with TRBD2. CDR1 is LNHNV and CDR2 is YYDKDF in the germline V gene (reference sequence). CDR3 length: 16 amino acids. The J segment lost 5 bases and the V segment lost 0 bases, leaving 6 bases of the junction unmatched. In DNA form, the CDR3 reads TGTGCCACCAGCAGAGATAAAGCGGGGGGGCAGGAGACCCAGTACTTC. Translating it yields CATSRDKAGGQETQYF.

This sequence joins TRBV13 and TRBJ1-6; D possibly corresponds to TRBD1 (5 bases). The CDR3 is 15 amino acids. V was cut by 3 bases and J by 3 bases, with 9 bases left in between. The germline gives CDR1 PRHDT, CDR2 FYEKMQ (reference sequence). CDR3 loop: CASSFRQIYNSPLHF. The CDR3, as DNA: TGTGCCAGCAGCTTTCGACAGATCTATAATTCACCCCTCCACTTT.

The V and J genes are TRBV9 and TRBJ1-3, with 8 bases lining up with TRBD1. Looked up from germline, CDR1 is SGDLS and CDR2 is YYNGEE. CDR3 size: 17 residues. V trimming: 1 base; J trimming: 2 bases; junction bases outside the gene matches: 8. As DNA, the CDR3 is TGTGCCAGCAGCGTATCAGCAGGGGGCAGCGCTGGAAACACCATATATTTT. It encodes CASSVSAGGSAGNTIYF.

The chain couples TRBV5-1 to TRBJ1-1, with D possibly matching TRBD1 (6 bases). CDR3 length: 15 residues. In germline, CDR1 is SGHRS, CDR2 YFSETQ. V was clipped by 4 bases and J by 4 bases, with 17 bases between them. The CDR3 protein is CASSPTGGAGTEAFF. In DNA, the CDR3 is TGCGCCAGCAGCCCGACCGGGGGGGCGGGCACTGAAGCTTTCTTT.